Below, 28 T cell receptor beta chains from the same sample are listed, as sequenced in a study of blood T cell repertoires in COVID-19 (dated by TCRdb to 2018 to 2021). Receptor libraries were prepared by the immunoSEQ multiplex PCR assay. TCRdb provides this immuneACCESS table in a form limited to in-frame rearrangements. Some clones are lacking; in checked studies, under half of them reflect an unresolved V gene, and why the rest are absent is not known. The sample table shows roughly 230,000 clones, and around 80% are seen once. The ten biggest clones cover roughly 9.4% of the sample. The sample taken for sequencing was peripheral blood. The origin of the receptors is a man aged 35 to 55 with active or convalescent COVID-19.

This clone came up once. The chain joins TRBV4-2 to TRBJ2-5; D ambiguous. This CDR3 has 14 amino acids. Trimming cost V 4 bases and J 2 bases, with 11 bases left between them. Per the germline V gene, CDR1 is LGHNA and CDR2 is YNFKEQ. CDR3 sequence: CASSRSVSQETQYF. CDR3 DNA: TGTGCCAGCAGCCGAAGCGTAAGTCAAGAGACCCAGTACTTC.

The rearrangement links TRBV5-1 to TRBJ2-3; 8 bases are a match to TRBD2. The CDR3 is 15 residues long. V shed 0 bases and J 0 bases; nucleotides not matched to a gene: 0. The germline V gene has CDR1 SGHRS and CDR2 YFSETQ. The CDR3: CASSLGLASTDTQYF. DNA for the CDR3: TGCGCCAGCAGCTTGGGACTAGCGAGCACAGATACGCAGTATTTT.

This chain joins TRBV25-1 and TRBJ2-7, with D maybe TRBD2 (5 bases). Germline V gives CDR1 MGHDK, CDR2 SYGVNS. Trimming stripped 2 bases from V and 2 bases from J, with 13 bases between. The CDR3 has 15 amino acids. This CDR3 reads CASSERTGKTYEQYF. The DNA of the CDR3 is TGTGCCAGCAGTGAAAGGACGGGAAAGACCTACGAGCAGTACTTC.

This clone came up a few times. V gene TRBV7-9 combines with J gene TRBJ2-3, with 8 positions matching TRBD2. The J segment lost 0 bases and the V segment lost 5 bases, leaving 10 bases of the junction unmatched. The CDR3 is 17 amino acids. Germline assignment: CDR1 SEHNR and CDR2 FQNEAQ (reference sequence). The CDR3 spells CASSLSGGGRSTDTQYF. The CDR3 DNA follows: TGTGCCAGCAGCCTTAGTGGCGGGGGGAGAAGCACAGATACGCAGTATTTT.

The chain's CDR3 is CASSSSGTPSNQPQHF. The CDR3 DNA reads TGTGCCAGCAGTTCATCCGGGACACCAAGCAATCAGCCCCAGCATTTT. The genes are TRBV27 and TRBJ1-5, with D maybe TRBD1 (6 bases). V was cut by 4 bases and J by 1 base, with 14 bases left in between. Germline loops: CDR1 MNHEY, CDR2 SMNVEV (reference sequence). The length of the CDR3 is 16 residues.

CDR3: CASRQGHSNQPQHF. DNA of the CDR3: TGTGCCAGTCGACAGGGGCATAGCAATCAGCCCCAGCATTTT. The rearrangement joins TRBV19 to TRBJ1-5; the match to TRBD1 covers 8 bases. J lost 0 bases, V lost 8 bases, and 3 bases had no gene match. The CDR3 length is 14 residues. The germline gives CDR1 LNHDA, CDR2 SQIVND (reference sequence).

V usage is TRBV29-1 and J usage is TRBJ2-1; 7 nucleotides agree with TRBD2. The CDR3 is 15 amino acids. Per germline, CDR1 SQVTM and CDR2 ANQGSEA. The trim removed 0 bases at V and 0 bases at J, leaving 2 bases unmatched. The CDR3 region is CSVEDRDYSYNEQFF. The CDR3 nucleotides are TGCAGCGTTGAAGACCGGGACTACTCCTACAATGAGCAGTTCTTC.

The table lists this clone with a count of one. The gene calls are TRBV4-1 and TRBJ1-4; 7 positions match TRBD1. The V gene's germline CDR1 is MGHRA and CDR2 YSYEKL. The V segment lost 4 bases and the J segment 8 bases; nucleotides outside the gene matches: 10. The CDR3 runs to 15 residues. The DNA for the CDR3 is TGCGCCAGCAGCCTCCCCGACAGGGATCGAGAAAAACTGTTTTTT. Amino acids: CASSLPDRDREKLFF.

V is TRBV11-3 and J is TRBJ1-6; no firm D call. The ends were cut back, 1 base at V and 0 bases at J, with 4 bases in the middle. Germline V gene sequence: CDR1 SGHNT, CDR2 YENEEA. The CDR3 is 15 amino acids. CDR3 amino acids: CASSLASSYNSPLHF. DNA for the CDR3: TGTGCCAGCAGCTTAGCCTCCTCCTATAATTCACCCCTCCACTTT. The full variable domain, with the rest looked up from reference TRBV11-3 and TRBJ1-6, is EAGVVQSPRYKIIEKKQPVAFWCNPISGHNTLYWYLQNLGQGPELLIRYENEEAVDDSQLPKDRFSAERLKGVDSTLKIQPAELGDSAVYLCASSLASSYNSPLHFGNGTRLTVT.

This clone was seen a single time. This chain links TRBV30 with TRBJ2-7; possibly TRBD1 for D (6 bases). There are 17 residues in the CDR3. Germline values: CDR1 GTSNPN, CDR2 SVGIG (reference sequence). The V end lost 1 base, the J end lost 7 bases, and 26 bases lay between the germline ends. The CDR3 is CAWSALLGGVTGGEQYF. CDR3 in DNA: TGTGCCTGGAGTGCGTTGTTAGGGGGAGTCACGGGTGGGGAGCAGTACTTC.

V gene TRBV12-3 or TRBV12-4 combines with J gene TRBJ1-5, with unresolved D. The CDR3 totals 13 residues. The ends were cut back, 9 bases at V and 0 bases at J, with 9 bases in the middle. DNA of the CDR3: TGTGCCAGTCAGTCCCGTAGCAATCAGCCCCAGCATTTT. This codes for CASQSRSNQPQHF.

The V and J genes are TRBV2 and TRBJ2-7; 9 bases are shared with TRBD1. J was trimmed by 6 bases and V by 10 bases; bases with no gene match: 10. The length of the CDR3 is 13 residues. The germline CDR1 and CDR2 sequences are SNHLY and FYNNEI. As DNA, the CDR3 is TGTGCCACCCGGGGACAGGGTGTATCCGAGCAGTACTTC. Translating it yields CATRGQGVSEQYF.

The V gene is TRBV5-4, the J gene TRBJ2-1, with D possibly being TRBD1 (6 bases). The length of the CDR3 is 16 residues. Per germline, CDR1 SGHNT and CDR2 YYREEE (reference sequence). V lost 0 bases and J 10 bases, leaving 20 bases between the germline ends. The CDR3 nucleotides are TGTGCCAGCAGCTTGGACTTTTTTCCGGGACACCAGGAGCAGTTCTTC. This codes for CASSLDFFPGHQEQFF.

The CDR3 region is CASSLQGATNTEAFF. In DNA form, the CDR3 reads TGCGCCAGCAGCTTACAGGGGGCCACGAACACTGAAGCTTTCTTT. This chain connects TRBV5-1 to TRBJ1-1, with 9 nucleotides matching TRBD1. Germline assignment: CDR1 SGHRS and CDR2 YFSETQ. The CDR3 runs 15 residues. The J segment lost 1 base and the V segment lost 2 bases, leaving 3 bases of the junction unmatched.

J is TRBJ1-5 and V is TRBV7-9, with D maybe TRBD1 (5 bases). The CDR3 consists of 15 residues. Germline V CDR1 and CDR2: SEHNR, FQNEAQ (reference sequence). V was clipped by 5 bases and J by 5 bases, with 16 bases between them. The chain's CDR3 is CASSPSGQGDQPQHF. The CDR3 DNA sequence: TGTGCCAGCAGCCCCTCCGGGCAGGGCGATCAGCCCCAGCATTTT.

The V call is TRBV10-2, the J call TRBJ1-2; no definite D call. The CDR3 length is 13 residues. In germline, CDR1 is WSHSY, CDR2 SAAADI. Trimming stripped 6 bases from V and 5 bases from J, with 13 bases between. CDR3 coding DNA: TGCGCCAGCAGCGGGTCGGCGGTTTATGGCTACACCTTC. It specifies CASSGSAVYGYTF.

The sample holds a few counts of this clone. The rearrangement links TRBV18 to TRBJ2-7; TRBD1 might be the D (6 bases). Deletions cut 2 bases from V and 2 bases from J, with 10 bases between. CDR1 and CDR2 from the germline V gene are KGHSH and LQKENI. This CDR3 is built from 14 residues. CDR3 loop: CASSPTGSPYEQYF. The DNA for the CDR3 is TGTGCCAGCTCACCAACAGGGTCCCCCTACGAGCAGTACTTC.

The V gene is TRBV6-2 or TRBV6-3, the J gene TRBJ2-7; the D gene is possibly TRBD2 (6 bases). CDR3 length: 13 residues. V was pared by 2 bases and J by 1 base, with 6 bases between. The V gene's germline CDR1 is MNHEY and CDR2 SVGEGT. The CDR3 DNA reads as TGTGCCAGCAGTTACGGAGGGTCCTACGAGCAGTACTTC. Protein: CASSYGGSYEQYF.

V is TRBV6-2 or TRBV6-3 and J is TRBJ2-5, with D tentatively TRBD2 (5 bases). The CDR3 contains 17 residues. CDR1 and CDR2 from the germline V gene are MNHEY and SVGEGT. Trimming removed 0 bases at V and 1 base at J, with 15 bases between. The CDR3 DNA reads TGTGCCAGCAGTTACTCGAGGACCGGCGGAGGCCAAGAGACCCAGTACTTC. Amino acid sequence: CASSYSRTGGGQETQYF.

V and J are TRBV4-3 and TRBJ2-2; D gene ambiguous. V was cut by 0 bases and J by 3 bases, with 11 bases left in between. This CDR3 comprises 16 residues. Germline V gene lookup returns CDR1 LGHNA and CDR2 YSLEER. CDR3 sequence: CASSQDPYSYTGELFF. CDR3 bases: TGCGCCAGCAGCCAAGATCCGTACAGCTACACCGGGGAGCTGTTTTTT.

This rearrangement joins TRBV11-3 to TRBJ2-7; D gene ambiguous. Germline CDR1 is SGHNT and CDR2 is YENEEA. CDR3 length: 12 residues. Trimming took 4 bases from V and 5 from J, leaving 9 bases between them. In DNA, the CDR3 is TGTGCCAGCAGCTCCGATCGGGACGAGCAGTACTTC. Protein sequence: CASSSDRDEQYF.

V usage is TRBV29-1 and J usage is TRBJ2-3; 9 nucleotides align to TRBD2. CDR3 length equals 16 residues. Germline trimming cut 4 bases from V and 1 base from J; bases unmatched to any gene: 9. Germline V gives CDR1 SQVTM, CDR2 ANQGSEA. Here the CDR3 DNA reads TGCAGCGTTGCCAGCGGGGTAGCGGGGGGCACAGATACGCAGTATTTT. Its translation is CSVASGVAGGTDTQYF.

This clone was recorded once. The chain recombines TRBV5-1 with TRBJ1-5, with D perhaps matching TRBD1 (5 bases). The CDR3 is made up of 14 amino acids. The ends were cut back, 3 bases at V and 3 bases at J, with 10 bases in the middle. Germline V gene sequence: CDR1 SGHRS, CDR2 YFSETQ. The CDR3, as DNA: TGCGCCAGCAGCTCAGGGTATGACAATCAGCCCCAGCATTTT. Its translation is CASSSGYDNQPQHF.

In nucleotides, the CDR3 is TGTGCCAGCAGCCAAGCACAGGGGGCAGGAACCGGGGAGCTGTTTTTT. Translated, it gives CASSQAQGAGTGELFF. This rearrangement joins TRBV4-2 to TRBJ2-2, with 9 bases fitting TRBD1. The CDR3 spans 16 residues. The germline V gene has CDR1 LGHNA and CDR2 YNFKEQ. The V and J ends lost 1 base and 5 bases, in that order; junction bases with no gene match: 5.

The J gene is TRBJ2-5, the V gene TRBV7-6; D is possibly TRBD2 (7 bases). Between the trimmed V and J ends, which lost 1 base and 6 bases, there was a span of 12 bases. Germline-derived CDR1 and CDR2 are SGHVS and FNYEAQ. This CDR3 comprises 14 residues. This CDR3 reads CASSLGGGSQTQYF. CDR3 bases: TGTGCCAGCAGCTTAGGGGGGGGCAGTCAGACCCAGTACTTC.

The chain recombines TRBV11-3 with TRBJ1-2; 8 bases are a match to TRBD1. The CDR3 length is 17 residues. The V segment lost 4 bases and the J segment 0 bases; nucleotides outside the gene matches: 10. Germline CDR1 SGHNT, CDR2 YENEEA. The CDR3 DNA is TGTGCCAGCAGCTCGACAGGGGCCGTTTCACCTAACTATGGCTACACCTTC. Encoded protein: CASSSTGAVSPNYGYTF. Supplemented by reference TRBV11-3 and TRBJ1-2, the full variable domain reads EAGVVQSPRYKIIEKKQPVAFWCNPISGHNTLYWYLQNLGQGPELLIRYENEEAVDDSQLPKDRFSAERLKGVDSTLKIQPAELGDSAVYLCASSSTGAVSPNYGYTFGSGTRLTVV.

This chain uses TRBV21-1 with TRBJ1-1. TRBV21-1 is assigned pseudogene status. This CDR3 has 15 amino acids. CDR3 amino acids: CASRPPGTMNTEAFF. The DNA of the CDR3 is TGTGCCAGCAGACCACCGGGAACTATGAACACTGAAGCTTTCTTT.

The chain employs TRBV7-2 and TRBJ2-1; D possibly corresponds to TRBD1 (5 bases). The germline CDR1 and CDR2 sequences are SGHTA and FQGNSA. The V and J ends lost 1 base and 10 bases respectively, with 11 bases between them. The CDR3 has 13 amino acids. CDR3 DNA sequence: TGTGCCAGCAGCTTAGAGACAGTCTCCGAGCAGTTCTTC. Amino acids: CASSLETVSEQFF.